These 32 T cell receptor beta chains were sequenced from one sample in a study of T-cell memory formation after mild COVID-19. TCRdb fed the 5' RACE reads into MiXCR, producing one record per CDR3 protein. The sample carries under 85,000 distinct CDR3 sequences, approximately 14% recorded once. Sequenced input: PBMCs or a T cell subset sorted from them (not recorded which). All receptors come from an adult woman who had mild COVID-19 (a few samples of this study predate the infection). Cell type and time point are not known.

This clonotype was observed at least ten times. The DNA for the CDR3 is TGTGCCAGCAGTTACGAACAGGGACCTTACGAGCAGTACTTC. Translating gives CASSYEQGPYEQYF. V is TRBV6-6 and J is TRBJ2-7; D may be TRBD1 (6 bases). The CDR3 covers 14 residues. Trimming took off 2 bases at V and 4 bases at J, with 12 bases between the two ends. Germline lookup yields CDR1 MNHNY and CDR2 SVGAGI (reference sequence).

The chain combines TRBV5-6 with TRBJ2-1, with D maybe TRBD2 (5 bases). Looked up from germline, CDR1 is SGHDT and CDR2 is YYEEEE. CDR3 length: 11 amino acids. V gave up 4 bases and J gave up 10 bases, with 9 bases separating them. The CDR3 DNA follows: TGTGCCAGCAGCCAGGAGCGGGAGCAGTTCTTC. Translating it yields CASSQEREQFF.

This clonotype was detected a few times. This sequence joins TRBV7-8 and TRBJ2-5, with D perhaps matching TRBD2 (5 bases). This CDR3 has 14 amino acids. The germline CDR1 and CDR2 sequences are SGHVS and FQNEAQ. V gave up 5 bases and J gave up 3 bases, with 13 bases separating them. The CDR3 DNA is TGTGCCAGCAGCAGCGAGGCGCGGGAAGAGACCCAGTACTTC. As protein: CASSSEAREETQYF.

This clonotype was seen a few times. The chain combines TRBV5-1 with TRBJ1-1; D possibly corresponds to TRBD1 (6 bases). The CDR3 consists of 14 residues. The ends were cut back, 4 bases at V and 0 bases at J, with 10 bases in the middle. Germline V gene lookup returns CDR1 SGHRS and CDR2 YFSETQ. The CDR3 here is CASSQGQLNTEAFF. CDR3 nucleotide sequence: TGCGCCAGCAGCCAAGGACAGCTGAACACTGAAGCTTTCTTT.

A few counts support this clonotype. This chain uses TRBV5-1 with TRBJ2-1; TRBD1 aligns across 7 bases. Germline trimming cut 0 bases from V and 9 bases from J; bases unmatched to any gene: 6. The CDR3 is made up of 14 amino acids. The germline V gene encodes CDR1 SGHRS and CDR2 YFSETQ. The CDR3 sequence is CASSLVGQNGEQFF. DNA for the CDR3: TGCGCCAGCAGCTTGGTGGGACAGAATGGTGAGCAGTTCTTC.

This clonotype has only a few counts. The chain couples TRBV5-6 to TRBJ1-3; 10 bases align to TRBD1. CDR1 and CDR2 (germline): SGHDT, YYEEEE. V gave up 4 bases and J gave up 0 bases; unmatched junction bases: 7. This CDR3 is built from 17 residues. CDR3: CASSIGQGVISGNTIYF. CDR3 DNA: TGTGCCAGCAGCATTGGACAGGGGGTGATCTCTGGAAACACCATATATTTT.

The rearrangement links TRBV20-1 to TRBJ1-4; D not resolved. Trimming took off 1 base at V and 5 bases at J, with 8 bases between the two ends. Germline values: CDR1 DFQATT, CDR2 SNEGSKA (reference sequence). CDR3 size: 13 residues. The CDR3 DNA reads as TGCAGTGCTAGAGGAGAGTGGAATGAAAAACTGTTTTTT. Translated, it gives CSARGEWNEKLFF.

The J gene is TRBJ1-2, the V gene TRBV27, with D possibly TRBD1 on 6 matching bases. Germline loops: CDR1 MNHEY, CDR2 SMNVEV (reference sequence). Between the trimmed V and J ends, which lost 4 bases and 6 bases, there was a span of 18 bases. This CDR3 is built from 15 residues. The CDR3 nucleotides read TGTGCCAGCAGTTCATCGTCCCAGGGGATCCATGGCTACACCTTC. It codes for CASSSSSQGIHGYTF.

In this sample, this clonotype turned up a few times. The chain is built from TRBV29-1 and TRBJ2-7; possible D gene TRBD2, 5 bases. The germline V gene encodes CDR1 SQVTM and CDR2 ANQGSEA. The CDR3 extends over 14 amino acids. The V gene lost 3 bases and the J gene lost 2 bases, with 14 bases spanning the gap. The CDR3 nucleotides are TGCAGCGTTGATGGGGTGGGAGAAACCTACGAGCAGTACTTC. The encoded protein is CSVDGVGETYEQYF.

The chain employs TRBV5-1 and TRBJ1-1; 11 bases align to TRBD1. Germline trimming cut 3 bases from V and 4 bases from J; bases unmatched to any gene: 5. The CDR3 length is 15 residues. CDR1 is SGHRS and CDR2 is YFSETQ in the germline V gene. In DNA form, the CDR3 reads TGCGCCAGCAGCTGGGGACAGGGGGTTGGCACTGAAGCTTTCTTT. It is translated as CASSWGQGVGTEAFF. The full variable domain, rest sourced from reference TRBV5-1 and TRBJ1-1, is KAGVTQTPRYLIKTRGQQVTLSCSPISGHRSVSWYQQTPGQGLQFLFEYFSETQRNKGNFPGRFSGRQFSNSRSEMNVSTLELGDSALYLCASSWGQGVGTEAFFGQGTRLTVV.

In its sample, this clonotype was seen many times. This chain connects TRBV24-1 to TRBJ2-7; a weak D match, TRBD2 (5 bases). V was clipped by 3 bases and J by 3 bases, with 17 bases between them. The CDR3 spans 16 residues. Germline CDR1 KGHDR, CDR2 SFDVKD. The CDR3 coding sequence is TGTGCCACCAGTGATAAGCCGAAGAGCGGAAGCTACGAGCAGTACTTC. This codes for CATSDKPKSGSYEQYF.

The gene calls are TRBV7-9 and TRBJ1-5, with a tentative D call TRBD1 (5 bases). V lost 1 base to trimming and J lost 7 bases, with 11 bases between them. Germline lookup yields CDR1 SEHNR and CDR2 FQNEAQ (reference sequence). This CDR3 is built from 14 residues. This chain's CDR3 is CASSLVGGGQPQHF. The CDR3 DNA reads as TGTGCCAGCAGCTTAGTTGGGGGAGGCCAGCCCCAGCATTTT.

This clonotype has a count of ten or more. This chain connects TRBV7-9 to TRBJ2-7; no definite D call. The CDR3 length is 13 residues. CDR1 and CDR2 (germline): SEHNR, FQNEAQ (reference sequence). The V end was cut by 5 bases, the J end by 1 base, with 9 bases between. The CDR3 region is CASSEAASYEQYF. CDR3 nucleotide sequence: TGTGCCAGCAGCGAGGCAGCATCCTACGAGCAGTACTTC.

By share of the sample, this clonotype is medium-sized (0.01 to 0.1%). The rearrangement uses TRBV2 and TRBJ1-1; possible D gene TRBD1, 5 bases. The germline V gene encodes CDR1 SNHLY and CDR2 FYNNEI. V lost 1 base and J 2 bases, leaving 14 bases between the germline ends. The CDR3 sequence is 16 residues long. In DNA, the CDR3 is TGTGCCAGCAGTGAAGGGAACGCAGGGCCAAACACTGAAGCTTTCTTT. This gives the protein CASSEGNAGPNTEAFF.

There are a few counts of this clonotype. This sequence joins TRBV5-1 and TRBJ2-7; the D call may be TRBD1 or TRBD2 (5 bases each). The CDR3 is 14 residues long. Germline CDR1 SGHRS, CDR2 YFSETQ. Trimming took off 2 bases at V and 3 bases at J, with 12 bases between the two ends. The CDR3 spells CASSFRDGFYEQYF. For the CDR3, the DNA is TGCGCCAGCAGCTTCCGGGACGGTTTCTACGAGCAGTACTTC. Filled out from reference TRBV5-1 and TRBJ2-7, the complete variable domain reads KAGVTQTPRYLIKTRGQQVTLSCSPISGHRSVSWYQQTPGQGLQFLFEYFSETQRNKGNFPGRFSGRQFSNSRSEMNVSTLELGDSALYLCASSFRDGFYEQYFGPGTRLTVT.

This clonotype was recorded many times. V gene TRBV5-1 combines with J gene TRBJ2-7; unclear D gene. This CDR3 region has 9 residues. Trimming pared 4 bases from V and 5 bases from J, leaving 1 base between. Germline CDR1 SGHRS, CDR2 YFSETQ. The CDR3 sequence: CASSHEQYF. CDR3 nucleotides: TGCGCCAGCAGCCACGAGCAGTACTTC.

This clonotype occurred a few times. The V and J genes are TRBV5-1 and TRBJ1-1, with TRBD1 identical over 10 bases. The CDR3 is made up of 17 amino acids. Germline values: CDR1 SGHRS, CDR2 YFSETQ. After removal of 1 base from V and 0 bases from J, the junction contained 6 bases not matched to a gene. CDR3 in amino acids: CASSLRDRGPLNTEAFF. Here the CDR3 DNA reads TGCGCCAGCAGCTTGCGGGACAGGGGCCCACTGAACACTGAAGCTTTCTTT. The full variable domain, with the rest looked up from reference TRBV5-1 and TRBJ1-1, is KAGVTQTPRYLIKTRGQQVTLSCSPISGHRSVSWYQQTPGQGLQFLFEYFSETQRNKGNFPGRFSGRQFSNSRSEMNVSTLELGDSALYLCASSLRDRGPLNTEAFFGQGTRLTVV.

Written as DNA, the CDR3 is TGCGCCAGCAGCCAAGACGGAGCACAGACTCTAGCCAAAAACATTCAGTACTTC. Amino acid sequence: CASSQDGAQTLAKNIQYF. The gene calls are TRBV4-1 and TRBJ2-4; D unclear. V was shortened by 0 bases and J by 0 bases, with 15 bases between the two germline ends. CDR1 MGHRA and CDR2 YSYEKL come from the germline V gene. The CDR3 is 18 residues long.

This clonotype has a handful of counts. This chain connects TRBV30 to TRBJ1-5; D might be TRBD1 (6 bases). The CDR3 totals 14 residues. V gave up 3 bases and J gave up 4 bases, with 13 bases separating them. CDR1 is GTSNPN and CDR2 is SVGIG in the germline V gene (reference sequence). CDR3 region: CAWSQGRGNQPQHF. The CDR3 nucleotides read TGTGCCTGGAGCCAGGGTAGGGGGAATCAGCCCCAGCATTTT.

The chain joins TRBV5-5 to TRBJ2-3; D call uncertain. The CDR3 totals 17 residues. Deletions cut 0 bases from V and 2 bases from J, with 16 bases between. The germline V gene has CDR1 SGHKS and CDR2 YYEKEE (reference sequence). CDR3 amino acids: CASSLEDPSSPTDTQYF. CDR3 nucleotides: TGTGCCAGCAGCTTGGAGGACCCTTCTTCGCCCACAGATACGCAGTATTTT. Based on the CDR3 plus reference TRBV5-5 and TRBJ2-3, the full variable domain is DAGVTQSPTHLIKTRGQQVTLRCSPISGHKSVSWYQQVLGQGPQFIFQYYEKEERGRGNFPDRFSARQFPNYSSELNVNALLLGDSALYLCASSLEDPSSPTDTQYFGPGTRLTVL.

This rearrangement joins TRBV21-1 to TRBJ2-7; the listed D gene, TRBD1, was not tested against the DNA. TRBV21-1 is given as a pseudogene. This CDR3 contains 15 residues. Here the CDR3 DNA reads TGTGCCAGCAGCAAATTCCCGGCAAATTACTACGAGCAGTACTTC. The encoded protein is CASSKFPANYYEQYF.

This clonotype was seen at least ten times. The J gene is TRBJ2-1, the V gene TRBV29-1; 15 bases match TRBD2. There are 18 residues in the CDR3. Germline lookup yields CDR1 SQVTM and CDR2 ANQGSEA. J was trimmed by 2 bases and V by 4 bases; bases with no gene match: 9. CDR3 region: CSVGGGLAGGKAYNEQFF. The CDR3, as DNA: TGCAGCGTTGGGGGAGGACTAGCGGGAGGGAAAGCCTACAATGAGCAGTTCTTC.

This chain joins TRBV12-5 and TRBJ1-1, with D possibly matching TRBD1 (5 bases). CDR3 length: 16 amino acids. Germline-derived CDR1 and CDR2 are LGHNT and FRNRAP. Deletions cut 3 bases from V and 4 bases from J, with 18 bases between. The DNA of the CDR3 is TGTGCTAGTGGTTTCTCCCCAGGTGGGGCGGCCACTGAAGCTTTCTTT. This sequence encodes CASGFSPGGAATEAFF.

This chain joins TRBV6-5 and TRBJ1-1; 7 bases match TRBD1. This CDR3 has 14 residues. The germline V gene has CDR1 MNHEY and CDR2 SVGAGI. The V and J ends lost 4 bases and 1 base, in that order; junction bases with no gene match: 3. The CDR3 bases are TGTGCCAGCAGTTTTAACAGGGGGAACACTGAAGCTTTCTTT. It codes for CASSFNRGNTEAFF.

This clonotype was observed at least ten times. V is TRBV12-3 or TRBV12-4 and J is TRBJ2-2, with a possible D match to TRBD1 (6 bases). This CDR3 has 15 amino acids. V was shortened by 10 bases and J by 3 bases, with 18 bases between the two germline ends. The CDR3 DNA sequence: TGTGCCACCCAGCAGGGGTCCACCTACACCGGGGAGCTGTTTTTT. This sequence encodes CATQQGSTYTGELFF.

This clonotype came up a few times. V usage is TRBV7-9 and J usage is TRBJ2-7; 11 bases are shared with TRBD2. Germline V gene lookup returns CDR1 SEHNR and CDR2 FQNEAQ (reference sequence). V lost 0 bases and J lost 0; bases outside the gene matches: 4. The CDR3 is 17 residues long. The CDR3 is CASSLAHGTSGSYEQYF. The CDR3 DNA is TGTGCCAGCAGCTTAGCGCACGGGACTAGCGGCTCCTACGAGCAGTACTTC.

The chain links TRBV2 to TRBJ1-1, with a weak D call TRBD1 (6 bases). Germline lookup yields CDR1 SNHLY and CDR2 FYNNEI. The CDR3 totals 13 residues. Trimming took 4 bases from V and 7 from J, leaving 13 bases between them. The CDR3 loop is CASSGGQGLEAFF. DNA of the CDR3: TGTGCCAGCAGTGGCGGCCAGGGGCTTGAAGCTTTCTTT. The full variable domain, completed using reference TRBV2 and TRBJ1-1, is EPEVTQTPSHQVTQMGQEVILRCVPISNHLYFYWYRQILGQKVEFLVSFYNNEISEKSEIFDDQFSVERPDGSNFTLKIRSTKLEDSAMYFCASSGGQGLEAFFGQGTRLTVV.

The chain recombines TRBV11-3 with TRBJ2-6; D remains unclear. The CDR3 is made up of 18 amino acids. The V end lost 2 bases, the J end lost 0 bases, and 14 bases lay between the germline ends. CDR1 and CDR2 from the germline V gene are SGHNT and YENEEA. The CDR3 loop reads CASSLYALPSSGANVLTF. CDR3 DNA sequence: TGTGCCAGCAGCTTATATGCCCTGCCTAGCTCTGGGGCCAACGTCCTGACTTTC.

The chain employs TRBV5-1 and TRBJ1-3; D remains ambiguous. The CDR3 covers 12 residues. Germline V gene lookup returns CDR1 SGHRS and CDR2 YFSETQ. Trimming left V 1 base short and J 2 bases short, with 1 base between. The CDR3 bases are TGCGCCAGCAGCTTGCCTGGAAACACCATATATTTT. Translated: CASSLPGNTIYF.

This clonotype showed up many times. The genes are TRBV20-1 and TRBJ2-1, with D uncertain. Trimming shortened V by 3 bases and J by 0 bases, and 6 bases separated the two germline ends. The germline V gene has CDR1 DFQATT and CDR2 SNEGSKA (reference sequence). This CDR3 spans 13 amino acids. This CDR3 reads CSASLSSYNEQFF. The CDR3 region has the DNA TGCAGTGCTAGCTTGAGCTCCTACAATGAGCAGTTCTTC.

The rearrangement uses TRBV7-9 and TRBJ2-7; 8 positions agree with TRBD2. The CDR3 contains 16 residues. The V and J ends lost 5 bases and 1 base, in that order; junction bases with no gene match: 10. Looked up from germline, CDR1 is SEHNR and CDR2 is FQNEAQ (reference sequence). The CDR3 region is CASSPAGLAGSYEQYF. The CDR3 DNA is TGTGCCAGCAGCCCGGCGGGGTTAGCGGGATCCTACGAGCAGTACTTC.

A few counts support this clonotype. The chain couples TRBV25-1 to TRBJ2-3; D gene uncertain. Trimming removed 1 base at V and 4 bases at J, with 9 bases between. Germline lookup yields CDR1 MGHDK and CDR2 SYGVNS. The CDR3 is 14 residues long. This chain's CDR3 is CASSEFSLSDTQYF. CDR3 nucleotides: TGTGCCAGCAGTGAATTTTCCCTATCAGATACGCAGTATTTT.